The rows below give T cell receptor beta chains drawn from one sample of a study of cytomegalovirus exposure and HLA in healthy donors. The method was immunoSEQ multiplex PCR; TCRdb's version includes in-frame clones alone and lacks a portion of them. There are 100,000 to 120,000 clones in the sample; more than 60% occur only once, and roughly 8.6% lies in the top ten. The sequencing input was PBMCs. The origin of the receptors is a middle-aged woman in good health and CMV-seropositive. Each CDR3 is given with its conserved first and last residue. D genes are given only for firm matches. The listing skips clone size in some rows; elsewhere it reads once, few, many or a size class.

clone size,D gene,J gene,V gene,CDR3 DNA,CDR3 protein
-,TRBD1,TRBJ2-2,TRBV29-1,TGCAGCGTTGGGGACAGGGTTACCGGGGAGCTGTTTTTT,CSVGDRVTGELFF
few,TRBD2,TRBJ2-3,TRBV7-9,TGTGCCAGCAGCTTATTAGCGGGGGGCCCTTTAGGGGATACGCAGTATTTT,CASSLLAGGPLGDTQYF
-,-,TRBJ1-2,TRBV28,TGTGCCAGCAAGGGGTTCGGTATCTATGGCTACACCTTC,CASKGFGIYGYTF
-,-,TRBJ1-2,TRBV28,TGTGCCAGCAGTTCGCCGTTCGGACAGAAGAACTATGGCTACACCTTC,CASSSPFGQKNYGYTF
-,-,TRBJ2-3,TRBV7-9,TGTGCCAGCAGGCTAGGCGGCTGGTCTGATACGCAGTATTTT,CASRLGGWSDTQYF
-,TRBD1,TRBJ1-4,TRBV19,TGTGCCAGTAGTATAGACCCCACAGGGGGCGCGGAAAAACTGTTTTTT,CASSIDPTGGAEKLFF
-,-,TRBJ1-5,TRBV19,TGTGCCAGTAGTATAGAGGGGGCTGGTAATCAGCCCCAGCATTTT,CASSIEGAGNQPQHF
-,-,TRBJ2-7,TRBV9,TGTGCCAGCAGCGTTGGCGGGGCGAGCTCCTACGAGCAGTACTTC,CASSVGGASSYEQYF
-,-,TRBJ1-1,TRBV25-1,TGTGCCAGCAGTGAAGGCTGGGGCGTGAGCACTGAAGCTTTCTTT,CASSEGWGVSTEAFF
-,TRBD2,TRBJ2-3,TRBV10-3,TGTGCCATCAGTGTTAAAGGCGGGGGGCGCACAGATACGCAGTATTTT,CAISVKGGGRTDTQYF
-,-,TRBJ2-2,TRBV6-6,TGTGCCAGCAGTTACGGGGGGGGCGCATCCGGGGAGCTGTTTTTT,CASSYGGGASGELFF
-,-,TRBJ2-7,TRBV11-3,TGTGCCAGCAGCTTAGCAGGGGCCAGGGACGAGCAGTACTTC,CASSLAGARDEQYF
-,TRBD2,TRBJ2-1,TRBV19,TGTGCCAGTAACCCTAGGACTAGCGGGAGATTTGAGCAGTTCTTC,CASNPRTSGRFEQFF
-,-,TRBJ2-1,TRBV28,TGTGCCAGCAGGGGGGGACAGCGGGAGTCGGATTACAATGAGCAGTTCTTC,CASRGGQRESDYNEQFF
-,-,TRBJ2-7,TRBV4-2,TGTGCCAGCAGCCAAGGCAGGCAGACCTACGAGCAGTACTTC,CASSQGRQTYEQYF
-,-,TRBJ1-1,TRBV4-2,TGTGCCAGCAGCCAAGATTGGGGGGGCGCGGACACTGAAGCTTTCTTT,CASSQDWGGADTEAFF
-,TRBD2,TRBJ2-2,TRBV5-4,TGTGCCAGCAGCCAGGGGACTAGCGGGGGGGTCGACGGGGAGCTGTTTTTT,CASSQGTSGGVDGELFF
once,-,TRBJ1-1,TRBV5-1,TGCGCCAGCAGCCGAAAGGGGACTCTCGAGACTGAAGCTTTCTTT,CASSRKGTLETEAFF
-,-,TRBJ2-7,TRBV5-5,TGTGCCAGCAGCTTCGGTAGCGGATACGAGCAGTACTTC,CASSFGSGYEQYF